A single sample is the source of the 31 T cell receptor beta chains below, sequenced in a study of regulatory T cells in long-lasting Graves disease. Described time point: persistent/refractory GD, antithyroid drugs over 5 years with positive TRAb. Extracted RNA from PBMCs served as the source of the TCR library. Arm-PCR of CDR3 regions with iRepertoire HTBI primers generated TCR beta libraries. TCRdb fed the multiplex PCR reads into MiXCR, producing one record per CDR3 protein. This sample has approximately 400,000 distinct CDR3 sequences; more than 20% occur once, and the top ten carry less than 30%. The source was peripheral blood mononuclear cells (PBMCs), collected when the disease was refractory, from a patient treated with antithyroid drugs. These receptor sequences come from a woman between 35 and 50 years old with Graves disease.

V usage is TRBV5-1 and J usage is TRBJ2-1; TRBD2 might be the D (5 bases). V was clipped by 0 bases and J by 8 bases, with 21 bases between them. The CDR3 is 17 amino acids. Per the germline V gene, CDR1 is SGHRS and CDR2 is YFSETQ. Here the CDR3 reads CASSLGSGMRRADEQFF. The CDR3 nucleotides read TGCGCCAGCAGCTTGGGGTCGGGGATGAGGCGTGCGGATGAGCAGTTCTTC.

This clonotype was seen repeatedly, ten times or more. The gene calls are TRBV28 and TRBJ1-2; no clear D. Germline V gene sequence: CDR1 MDHEN, CDR2 SYDVKM. The ends were cut back, 6 bases at V and 0 bases at J, with 5 bases in the middle. The CDR3 length is 12 residues. CDR3 loop: CASSRPNYGYTF. The CDR3 DNA reads TGTGCCAGCAGCCGGCCTAACTATGGCTACACCTTC.

A few counts support this clonotype. The chain has TRBV7-2 and TRBJ2-1; D is unresolved. The CDR3 is made up of 15 amino acids. The V end was cut by 1 base, the J end by 3 bases, with 10 bases between. The germline V gene encodes CDR1 SGHTA and CDR2 FQGNSA. CDR3 loop: CASSLEASFYNEQFF. The DNA for the CDR3 is TGTGCCAGCAGCTTAGAGGCTTCCTTCTACAATGAGCAGTTCTTC.

CDR3 sequence reads: CASRIRDTQYF. CDR3 nucleotides: TGTGCCAGCAGAATAAGGGATACGCAGTATTTT. The rearrangement joins TRBV28 to TRBJ2-3, with D hard to call. V lost 6 bases to trimming and J lost 6 bases, with 7 bases between them. The CDR3 is 11 amino acids. CDR1 MDHEN and CDR2 SYDVKM come from the germline V gene. Full variable domain (remainder filled in from reference TRBV28 and TRBJ2-3): DVKVTQSSRYLVKRTGEKVFLECVQDMDHENMFWYRQDPGLGLRLIYFSYDVKMKEKGDIPEGYSVSREKKERFSLILESASTNQTSMYLCASRIRDTQYFGPGTRLTVL.

The genes are TRBV6-5 and TRBJ2-5, with 10 bases fitting TRBD1. This CDR3 is built from 18 residues. CDR1 is MNHEY, CDR2 SVGAGI, per germline. After removal of 0 bases from V and 5 bases from J, the junction contained 12 bases not matched to a gene. This CDR3 is CASSYSISGQGVGETQYF. The CDR3, as DNA: TGTGCCAGCAGTTACTCGATTTCAGGACAGGGGGTCGGGGAGACCCAGTACTTC.

The sample holds one count of this clonotype. J is TRBJ2-1 and V is TRBV6-1; a possible D gene is TRBD1 (5 bases). Trimming took off 2 bases at V and 3 bases at J, with 11 bases between the two ends. CDR3 size: 15 residues. CDR1 is MNHNS, CDR2 SASEGT, per germline. CDR3 DNA sequence: TGTGCCAGCAGTGAAAGCGTGACAGACTACAATGAGCAGTTCTTC. The encoded protein is CASSESVTDYNEQFF.

The chain combines TRBV20-1 with TRBJ1-6; D is uncertain. Between the trimmed V and J ends, which lost 6 bases and 0 bases, there was a span of 12 bases. The germline CDR1 and CDR2 sequences are DFQATT and SNEGSKA (reference sequence). CDR3 size: 15 residues. CDR3 coding DNA: TGCAGTGCGGGTGGTGGAAGCTCCTATAATTCACCCCTCCACTTT. Encoded protein: CSAGGGSSYNSPLHF.

This clonotype was recorded at least ten times. CDR3 DNA sequence: TGTGCCACCTCCCGACAGCATGAGAACACTGAAGCTTTCTTT. Its translation is CATSRQHENTEAFF. The genes are TRBV19 and TRBJ1-1; maybe TRBD1 (5 bases). The germline V gene has CDR1 LNHDA and CDR2 SQIVND (reference sequence). Trimming removed 10 bases from V and 1 base from J, with 16 bases in between. The CDR3 spans 14 residues.

The gene calls are TRBV6-5 and TRBJ1-1; weak D call: TRBD1 (6 bases). Deletions cut 3 bases from V and 3 bases from J, with 14 bases between. CDR3 length: 15 residues. The germline gives CDR1 MNHEY, CDR2 SVGAGI. CDR3 sequence (DNA): TGTGCCAGCAGTTATAGGTCAGGGGTGGACACTGAAGCTTTCTTT. Translated, it gives CASSYRSGVDTEAFF.

There are a few counts of this clonotype. The rearrangement links TRBV6-2 or TRBV6-3 to TRBJ2-3; TRBD2 matches at 9 bases. V shed 8 bases and J 3 bases; nucleotides not matched to a gene: 6. Germline V CDR1 and CDR2: MNHEY, SVGEGT. The CDR3 has 14 amino acids. DNA of the CDR3: TGTGCCAGCTCTGGCGGGAGGGCTACAGATACGCAGTATTTT. This translates into CASSGGRATDTQYF.

On this clonotype itself: A much more abundant neighbour one base away suggests this may be a read error. The V call is TRBV2, the J call TRBJ1-1; no definite D call. The CDR3 consists of 10 residues. CDR1 is SNHLY, CDR2 FYNNEI, per germline. As DNA, the CDR3 is TGTGCCAGCAGTGATCCCGAAGCTCTCTTT. Translation gives CASSDPEALF.

This clonotype was picked up many times. V usage is TRBV28 and J usage is TRBJ2-7, with a tentative D call TRBD2 (5 bases). This CDR3 spans 15 amino acids. Germline V gene data show CDR1 as MDHEN and CDR2 as SYDVKM. V was shortened by 3 bases and J by 2 bases, with 14 bases between the two germline ends. CDR3 in DNA: TGTGCCAGCAGTTTCGGTAAGGACTTCACCTACGAGCAGTACTTC. Amino acids: CASSFGKDFTYEQYF.

This chain joins TRBV20-1 and TRBJ2-5; TRBD2 agrees at 7 bases. CDR1 DFQATT and CDR2 SNEGSKA come from the germline V gene (reference sequence). The trim removed 6 bases at V and 3 bases at J, leaving 13 bases unmatched. CDR3 length: 15 amino acids. CDR3 amino acids: CSAGRGGQTKETQYF. CDR3 DNA sequence: TGCAGTGCAGGGAGGGGTGGTCAAACGAAAGAGACCCAGTACTTC.

The chain carries TRBV20-1 and TRBJ2-7; TRBD1 aligns across 8 bases. This CDR3 has 14 residues. Trimming at V came to 3 bases and at J to 4 bases, leaving 8 bases not matched to a gene. In germline, CDR1 is DFQATT, CDR2 SNEGSKA (reference sequence). DNA for the CDR3: TGCAGTGCTAGTACGCACAGGGGGATATACGAGCAGTACTTC. As protein: CSASTHRGIYEQYF.

About this clonotype: One end of the junction is discordant with germline, which a read error may explain. The chain uses TRBV20-1 and TRBJ2-3; D might be TRBD1 or TRBD2, each matching 5 bases. CDR3 size: 15 residues. The V gene's germline CDR1 is DFQATT and CDR2 SNEGSKA (reference sequence). CDR3 loop: CSTRSGPLSTDTQYF. The CDR3 nucleotides read TGCAGTACTAGATCGGGACCTCTTAGCACAGATACGCAGTATTTT.

This clonotype has a count of ten or more. This sequence joins TRBV7-4 and TRBJ2-2; no reliable D call. Between the trimmed V and J ends, which lost 5 bases and 4 bases, there was a span of 14 bases. Germline-derived CDR1 and CDR2 are SGHVT and SQSDAQ. This CDR3 has 15 residues. The CDR3 DNA reads TGTGCCAGCAGCCCTCCTAATCATTCCACCGGGGAGCTGTTTTTT. The encoded protein is CASSPPNHSTGELFF.

Of note for this clonotype: A read error may be the cause here, since a much bigger clone is one base away. The chain couples TRBV10-3 to TRBJ1-4, with 8 bases identical to TRBD1. Germline values: CDR1 ENHRY, CDR2 SYGVKD. After removal of 5 bases from V and 7 bases from J, the junction contained 6 bases not matched to a gene. This CDR3 comprises 14 residues. CDR3 DNA sequence: TGTGCCATCAGTACAGGGGGACGGGGTGAAAAACTGTTTTTT. Translating it yields CAISTGGRGEKLFF.

This clonotype was observed at least ten times. This chain uses TRBV28 with TRBJ2-2; possibly TRBD1 for D (5 bases). With 7 bases removed from V and 3 bases from J, the gap between germline ends came to 15 bases. The CDR3 extends over 15 amino acids. CDR1 is MDHEN and CDR2 is SYDVKM in the germline V gene. The chain's CDR3 is CASIKGAVHTGELFF. The CDR3, as DNA: TGTGCCAGCATCAAAGGGGCAGTACACACCGGGGAGCTGTTTTTT.

The V call is TRBV3-1, the J call TRBJ1-4; D is unresolved. The CDR3 is made up of 16 amino acids. The V end was cut by 1 base, the J end by 0 bases, with 9 bases between. Germline V gene sequence: CDR1 LGHDT, CDR2 YNNKEL (reference sequence). CDR3 coding DNA: TGTGCCAGCAGCCAAGTCCGGACGGCAACTAATGAAAAACTGTTTTTT. As protein: CASSQVRTATNEKLFF.

The V call is TRBV19, the J call TRBJ2-2; 8 positions agree with TRBD2. Per germline, CDR1 LNHDA and CDR2 SQIVND (reference sequence). The ends lost 9 bases at V and 5 bases at J; junction bases unmatched: 17. The CDR3 runs 17 residues. The CDR3 bases are TGTGCCAGCACAGATCGAAAGAGCGGGAGCGGGACCGGGGAGCTGTTTTTT. Protein product: CASTDRKSGSGTGELFF.

J is TRBJ2-5 and V is TRBV28, with D tentatively TRBD2 (6 bases). The CDR3 loop spans 15 amino acids. In germline, CDR1 is MDHEN, CDR2 SYDVKM. The V end was cut by 8 bases, the J end by 5 bases, with 21 bases between. As DNA, the CDR3 is TGTGCCAGCGGTGCTAGCGAGAGGAGCCGGGAGACCCAGTACTTC. As protein: CASGASERSRETQYF.

This clonotype was observed many times. The chain joins TRBV15 to TRBJ1-6; D may be TRBD1 (5 bases). Germline lookup yields CDR1 LNHNV and CDR2 YYDKDF (reference sequence). V shed 3 bases and J shed 9 bases, with 18 bases lying between them. CDR3 size: 16 residues. CDR3 amino acids: CATSRGRGAFGSPLHF. The CDR3 region has the DNA TGTGCCACCAGCAGGGGACGAGGGGCCTTCGGTTCACCCCTCCACTTT.

This clonotype was observed a few times. The V call is TRBV9, the J call TRBJ2-2; D unclear. Trimming took off 0 bases at V and 4 bases at J, with 4 bases between the two ends. The CDR3 runs to 13 residues. Germline CDR1 and CDR2: SGDLS and YYNGEE. CDR3 coding DNA: TGTGCCAGCAGCGTAGTAACCACCGGGGAGCTGTTTTTT. This encodes CASSVVTTGELFF.

This clonotype was recorded many times. V usage is TRBV5-1 and J usage is TRBJ1-1; the match to TRBD1 covers 7 bases. Germline V gene lookup returns CDR1 SGHRS and CDR2 YFSETQ. V lost 1 base to trimming and J lost 4 bases; unmatched junction nucleotides: 4. The length of the CDR3 is 14 residues. CDR3 sequence: CASSLPGGGTEAFF. In DNA, the CDR3 is TGCGCCAGCAGCTTGCCAGGGGGGGGCACTGAAGCTTTCTTT.

The V gene is TRBV5-8, the J gene TRBJ1-4; D is possibly TRBD1 (5 bases). The CDR3 extends over 16 amino acids. V was trimmed by 4 bases and J by 0 bases, leaving 13 bases between them. Germline V CDR1 and CDR2: SGHTS, YDEGEE. The CDR3 nucleotides read TGTGCCAGCAGCGACAGTATTTATGCAACTAATGAAAAACTGTTTTTT. It specifies CASSDSIYATNEKLFF.

Only a few counts were recorded for this clonotype. The chain carries TRBV30 and TRBJ1-1; no reliable D call. The CDR3 extends over 10 amino acids. The V end lost 1 base, the J end lost 12 bases, and 9 bases lay between the germline ends. Germline V CDR1 and CDR2: GTSNPN, SVGIG (reference sequence). CDR3 sequence reads: CAWSERQTFF. The CDR3, as DNA: TGTGCCTGGAGTGAAAGACAAACTTTCTTT.

Remarks on this clonotype: Its ends do not fully match the called genes, so a read error is possible. The chain uses TRBV27 and TRBJ1-5; 7 nucleotides align to TRBD1. The CDR3 has 12 amino acids. Per germline, CDR1 MNHEY and CDR2 SMNVEV (reference sequence). CDR3 nucleotide sequence: TGTGCCAGCAGTTTAAGGAGGGGGCCTTTAAATTTT. This translates into CASSLRRGPLNF.

This clonotype was detected many times. The CDR3 DNA reads TGTGCCAGCAGTGAAGCGCTTAGCAGGGGGCAAGAGACCCAGTACTTC. It translates to CASSEALSRGQETQYF. The chain links TRBV2 to TRBJ2-5, with TRBD1 matching over 7 bases. The V segment lost 0 bases and the J segment 2 bases; nucleotides outside the gene matches: 6. Germline V gives CDR1 SNHLY, CDR2 FYNNEI. The CDR3 sequence is 16 residues long.

This clonotype was found a few times. This chain links TRBV13 with TRBJ2-4; no clear D gene. V was clipped by 3 bases and J by 0 bases, with 12 bases between them. Germline CDR1 is PRHDT and CDR2 is FYEKMQ (reference sequence). CDR3 length equals 16 residues. The CDR3 spells CASSFGRILAKNIQYF. The CDR3 DNA follows: TGTGCCAGCAGCTTCGGACGGATACTAGCCAAAAACATTCAGTACTTC.

This clonotype was found many times. The chain employs TRBV28 and TRBJ2-7; D possibly corresponds to TRBD2 (5 bases). CDR1 and CDR2 (germline): MDHEN, SYDVKM. The CDR3 extends over 17 amino acids. The V gene lost 1 base and the J gene lost 3 bases, with 19 bases spanning the gap. CDR3 sequence (DNA): TGTGCCAGCAGTTTATTTGGTCACCGGGGAAAGGGCTACGAGCAGTACTTC. Encoded protein: CASSLFGHRGKGYEQYF.

The V gene is TRBV27, the J gene TRBJ2-1; D call uncertain. CDR1 and CDR2 (germline): MNHEY, SMNVEV (reference sequence). The CDR3 sequence is 15 residues long. Trimming shortened V by 2 bases and J by 2 bases, and 10 bases separated the two germline ends. The CDR3 nucleotides read TGTGCCAGCAGTTTAGTGGGCGGAACCTACAATGAGCAGTTCTTC. This translates into CASSLVGGTYNEQFF.